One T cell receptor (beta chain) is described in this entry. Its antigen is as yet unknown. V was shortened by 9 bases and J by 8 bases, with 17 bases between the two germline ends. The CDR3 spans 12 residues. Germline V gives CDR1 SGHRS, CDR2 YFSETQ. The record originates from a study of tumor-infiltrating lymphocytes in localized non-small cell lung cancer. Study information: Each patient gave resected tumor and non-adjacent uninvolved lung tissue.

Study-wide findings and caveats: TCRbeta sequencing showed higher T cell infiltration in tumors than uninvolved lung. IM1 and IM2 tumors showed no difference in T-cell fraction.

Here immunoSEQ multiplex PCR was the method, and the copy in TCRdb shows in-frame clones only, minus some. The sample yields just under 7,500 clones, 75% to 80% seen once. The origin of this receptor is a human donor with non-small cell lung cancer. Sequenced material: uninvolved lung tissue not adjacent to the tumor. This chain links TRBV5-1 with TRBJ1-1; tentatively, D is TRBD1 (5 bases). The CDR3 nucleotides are TGCGCCACCCGGGTACAGGCTGGAGAAGCTTTCTTT. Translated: CATRVQAGEAFF.